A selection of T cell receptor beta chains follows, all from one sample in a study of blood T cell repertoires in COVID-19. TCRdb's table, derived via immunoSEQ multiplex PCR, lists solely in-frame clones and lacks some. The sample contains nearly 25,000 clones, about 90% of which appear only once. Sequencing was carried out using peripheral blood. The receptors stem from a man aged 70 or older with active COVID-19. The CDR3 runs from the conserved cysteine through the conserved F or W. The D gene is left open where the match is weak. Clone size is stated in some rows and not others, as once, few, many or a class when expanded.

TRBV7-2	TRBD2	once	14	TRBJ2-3	TGTGCCACAAAGCGGGAGGGGAGCACAGATACGCAGTATTTT	CATKREGSTDTQYF
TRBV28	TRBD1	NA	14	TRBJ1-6	TGTGCCAGCAGTTTAATACAGGGGAATTCACCCCTCCACTTT	CASSLIQGNSPLHF
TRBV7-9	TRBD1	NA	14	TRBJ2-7	TGTGCCAGCAGCTCCCAGGGGGCGGGTTACGAGCAGTACTTC	CASSSQGAGYEQYF
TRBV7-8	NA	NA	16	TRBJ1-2	TGTGCCAGCAGCTTAGCACCCCGCAGGGCTAACTATGGCTACACCTTC	CASSLAPRRANYGYTF
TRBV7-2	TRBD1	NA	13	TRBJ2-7	TGTGCCAGCAGCTTACAGGGGGCCACCGAGCAGTACTTC	CASSLQGATEQYF
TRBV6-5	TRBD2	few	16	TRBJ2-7	TGTGCCAGCAGTTACTCCCCCGGGGGGGCTTTGAGGGAGCAGTACTTC	CASSYSPGGALREQYF
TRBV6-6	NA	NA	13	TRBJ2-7	TGTGCCAGCAGAAGGGACACTTACTACGAGCAGTACTTC	CASRRDTYYEQYF
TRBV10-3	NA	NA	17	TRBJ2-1	TGTGCCATCAGTGAGTCACAGGGTCTGCCGAGGAACAATGAGCAGTTCTTC	CAISESQGLPRNNEQFF
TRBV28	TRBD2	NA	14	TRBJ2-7	TGTGCCAGTACGTCTAGCGGGATGGGCTACGAGCAGTACTTC	CASTSSGMGYEQYF
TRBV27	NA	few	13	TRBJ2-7	TGTGCCAGCAGCCGACGGGGAGCCTACGAGCAGTACTTC	CASSRRGAYEQYF
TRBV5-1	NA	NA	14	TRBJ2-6	TGCGCCAGCAGTGGCACCTCTGGGGCCAACGTCCTGACTTTC	CASSGTSGANVLTF
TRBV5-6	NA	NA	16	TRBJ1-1	TGTGCCAGCAGCTGGCAATCGACAGTCACGGGCACTGAAGCTTTCTTT	CASSWQSTVTGTEAFF
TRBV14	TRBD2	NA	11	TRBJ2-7	TGTGCCAGCAGCTCCGGGACTAAACAGTACTTC	CASSSGTKQYF
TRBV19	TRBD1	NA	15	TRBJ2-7	TGTGCCAGTAGTCCCCGGGGACAGGGGGCCCTCGAGCAGTACTTC	CASSPRGQGALEQYF
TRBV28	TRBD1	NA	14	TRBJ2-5	TGTGCCAGCTCCGACAGGGGGCGCCCAGAGACCCAGTACTTC	CASSDRGRPETQYF
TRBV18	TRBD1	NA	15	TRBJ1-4	TGTGCCAGCTCACCCCGGACAGGGGGAAACGAAAAACTGTTTTTT	CASSPRTGGNEKLFF
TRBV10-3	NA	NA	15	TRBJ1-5	TGTGCCATCAGTCGAGGGATAGAAAGCAATCAGCCCCAGCATTTT	CAISRGIESNQPQHF
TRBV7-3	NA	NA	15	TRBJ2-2	TGTGCCAGCAGCTTAAACAGCGGGAACACCGGGGAGCTGTTTTTT	CASSLNSGNTGELFF
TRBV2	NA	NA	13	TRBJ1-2	TGTGCCAGCAGTGAGACTCAGGGAGGAGGCTACACCTTC	CASSETQGGGYTF
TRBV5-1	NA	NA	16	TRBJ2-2	TGCGCCAGCTGCTTGGGACTGGGGGGATCCCACGGGGAGCTGTTTTTT	CASCLGLGGSHGELFF
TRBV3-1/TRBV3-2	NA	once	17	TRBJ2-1	TGTGCCAGCAGCCAAGCGAGGGAGCCCAGCTCCTACAATGAGCAGTTCTTC	CASSQAREPSSYNEQFF
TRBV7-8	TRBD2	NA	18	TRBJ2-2	TGTGCCAGCAGCCCTGGGACTAGCGGGCTCGCGAACACCGGGGAGCTGTTTTTT	CASSPGTSGLANTGELFF
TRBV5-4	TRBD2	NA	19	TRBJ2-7	TGTGCCAGCAGCTACGACCTTCTAGCGGGAGCCCATCTGGGCTACGAGCAGTACTTC	CASSYDLLAGAHLGYEQYF
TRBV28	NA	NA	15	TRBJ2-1	TGTGCCAGCAGTTTATATGGCGCGGGAATAGGTGAGCAGTTCTTC	CASSLYGAGIGEQFF
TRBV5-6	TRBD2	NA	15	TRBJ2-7	TGTGCCAGCAGCTTGGGACTAGCGGGACCATACGAGCAGTACTTC	CASSLGLAGPYEQYF
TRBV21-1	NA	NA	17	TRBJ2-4	TGTGCCAGCAGCGAGGGTAGCGGGGTCCTAGCCAAAAACATTCAGTACTTC	CASSEGSGVLAKNIQYF
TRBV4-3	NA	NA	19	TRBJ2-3	TGCGCCAGCAGCCAAGACCAGTTTGTTGGGCGGGGCTTGAAAGATACGCAGTATTTT	CASSQDQFVGRGLKDTQYF
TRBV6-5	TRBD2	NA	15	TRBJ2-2	TGTGCCAGCAGTTACGGGACTAGCGTTGCCGGGGAGCTGTTTTTT	CASSYGTSVAGELFF
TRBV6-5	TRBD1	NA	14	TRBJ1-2	TGTGCCAGCACCTTGGACAGGGGGCACTATGGCTACACCTTC	CASTLDRGHYGYTF
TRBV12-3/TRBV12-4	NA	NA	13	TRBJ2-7	TGTGCCAGCAGTCCCCAGCCGGGATACGAGCAGTACTTC	CASSPQPGYEQYF
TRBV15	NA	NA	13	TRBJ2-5	TGTGCCACCAGTAAAAGGGGCACAGAGACCCAGTACTTC	CATSKRGTETQYF